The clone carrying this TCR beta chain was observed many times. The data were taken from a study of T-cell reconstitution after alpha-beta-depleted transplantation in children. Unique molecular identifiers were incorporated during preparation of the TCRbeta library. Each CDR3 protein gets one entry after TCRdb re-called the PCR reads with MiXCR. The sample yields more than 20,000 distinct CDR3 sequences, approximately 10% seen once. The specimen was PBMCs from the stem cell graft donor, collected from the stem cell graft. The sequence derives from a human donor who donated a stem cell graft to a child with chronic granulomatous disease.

The chain's CDR3 is CASSYSMLPLHF. CDR3 DNA sequence: TGTGCCAGCAGTTACTCGATGTTACCCCTCCACTTT. The rearrangement links TRBV6-5 to TRBJ1-6; D is uncertain. Germline loops: CDR1 MNHEY, CDR2 SVGAGI. Trimming took 0 bases from V and 12 from J, leaving 6 bases between them. CDR3 length: 12 amino acids.